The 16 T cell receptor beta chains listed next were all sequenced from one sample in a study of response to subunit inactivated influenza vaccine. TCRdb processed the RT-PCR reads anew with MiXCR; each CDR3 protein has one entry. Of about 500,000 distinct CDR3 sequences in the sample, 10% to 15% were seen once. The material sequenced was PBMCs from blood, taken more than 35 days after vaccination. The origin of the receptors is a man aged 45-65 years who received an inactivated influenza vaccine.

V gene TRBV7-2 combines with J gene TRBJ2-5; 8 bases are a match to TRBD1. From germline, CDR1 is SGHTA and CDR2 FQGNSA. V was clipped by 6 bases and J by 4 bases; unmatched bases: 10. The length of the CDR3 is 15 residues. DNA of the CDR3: TGTGCCAGCAGTCGGACAGGGACGCGCGGAGAGACCCAGTACTTC. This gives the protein CASSRTGTRGETQYF.

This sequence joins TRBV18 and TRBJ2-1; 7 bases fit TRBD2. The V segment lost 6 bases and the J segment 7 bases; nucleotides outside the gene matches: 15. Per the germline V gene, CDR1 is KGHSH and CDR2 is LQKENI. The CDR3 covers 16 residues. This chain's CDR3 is CASSPAVLAASNEQFF. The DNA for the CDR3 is TGTGCCAGCTCCCCAGCGGTCCTAGCGGCTTCTAATGAGCAGTTCTTC.

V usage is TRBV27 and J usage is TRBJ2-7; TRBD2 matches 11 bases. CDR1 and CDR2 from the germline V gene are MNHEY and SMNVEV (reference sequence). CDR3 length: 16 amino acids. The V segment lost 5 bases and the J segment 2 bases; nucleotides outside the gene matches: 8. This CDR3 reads CASSPQGLAVAYEQYF. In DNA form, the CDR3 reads TGTGCCAGCAGTCCACAGGGACTAGCGGTCGCCTACGAGCAGTACTTC.

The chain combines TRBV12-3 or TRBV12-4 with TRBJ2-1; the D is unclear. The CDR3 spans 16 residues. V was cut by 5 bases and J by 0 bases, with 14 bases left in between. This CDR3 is CASSPALLLSYNEQFF. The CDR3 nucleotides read TGTGCCAGCAGTCCGGCGCTCTTACTCTCCTACAATGAGCAGTTCTTC.

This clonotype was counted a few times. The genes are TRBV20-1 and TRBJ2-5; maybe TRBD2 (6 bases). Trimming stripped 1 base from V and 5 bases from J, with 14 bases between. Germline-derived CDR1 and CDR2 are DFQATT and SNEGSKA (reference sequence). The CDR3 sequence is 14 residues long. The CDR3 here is CSARVAGLMETQYF. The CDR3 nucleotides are TGCAGTGCTAGAGTGGCGGGATTAATGGAGACCCAGTACTTC.

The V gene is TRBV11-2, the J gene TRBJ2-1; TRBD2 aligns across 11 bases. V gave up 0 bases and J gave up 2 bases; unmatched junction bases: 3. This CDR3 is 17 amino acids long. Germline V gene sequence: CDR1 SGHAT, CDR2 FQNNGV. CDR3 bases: TGTGCCAGCAGCTTAGATAGCGGGAGGGCCGCCTACAATGAGCAGTTCTTC. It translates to CASSLDSGRAAYNEQFF.

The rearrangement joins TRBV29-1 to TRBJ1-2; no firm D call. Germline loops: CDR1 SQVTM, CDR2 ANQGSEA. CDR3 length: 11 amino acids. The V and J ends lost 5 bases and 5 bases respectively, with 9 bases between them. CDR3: CSVPIQYGYTF. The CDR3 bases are TGCAGCGTTCCTATACAGTATGGCTACACCTTC.

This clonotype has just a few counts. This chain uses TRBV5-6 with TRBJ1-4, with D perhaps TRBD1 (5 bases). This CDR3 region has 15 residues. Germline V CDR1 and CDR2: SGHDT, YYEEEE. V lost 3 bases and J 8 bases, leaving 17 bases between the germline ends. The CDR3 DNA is TGTGCCAGCAGCTCCCCGGGGGGTATCGGAGAAAAACTGTTTTTT. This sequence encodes CASSSPGGIGEKLFF.

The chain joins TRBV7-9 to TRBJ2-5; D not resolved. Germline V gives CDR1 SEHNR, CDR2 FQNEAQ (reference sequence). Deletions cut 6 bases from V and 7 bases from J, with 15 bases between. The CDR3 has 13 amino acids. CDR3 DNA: TGTGCCAGCAGTATTGACGCCTGGGGGACCCAGTACTTC. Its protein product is CASSIDAWGTQYF. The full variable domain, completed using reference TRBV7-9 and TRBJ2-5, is DTGVSQNPRHKITKRGQNVTFRCDPISEHNRLYWYRQTLGQGPEFLTYFQNEAQLEKSRLLSDRFSAERPKGSFSTLEIQRTEQGDSAMYLCASSIDAWGTQYFGPGTRLLVL.

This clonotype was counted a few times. The CDR3 sequence: CASSLRTGAGRMNTEAFF. CDR3 coding DNA: TGTGCCAGCAGCTTACGGACAGGGGCTGGTAGGATGAACACTGAAGCTTTCTTT. The V call is TRBV11-1, the J call TRBJ1-1; 9 positions match TRBD1. Germline V gives CDR1 SGHAT, CDR2 FQDESV (reference sequence). There are 18 residues in the CDR3. With 2 bases clipped from V and 0 bases from J, the junction kept 10 bases outside the gene matches.

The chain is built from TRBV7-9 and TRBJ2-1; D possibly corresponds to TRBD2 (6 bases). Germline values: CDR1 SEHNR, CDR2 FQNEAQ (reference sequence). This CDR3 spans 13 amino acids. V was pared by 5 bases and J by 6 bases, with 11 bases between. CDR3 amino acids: CASSPQGGNEQFF. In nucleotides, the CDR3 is TGTGCCAGCAGCCCCCAGGGAGGCAATGAGCAGTTCTTC.

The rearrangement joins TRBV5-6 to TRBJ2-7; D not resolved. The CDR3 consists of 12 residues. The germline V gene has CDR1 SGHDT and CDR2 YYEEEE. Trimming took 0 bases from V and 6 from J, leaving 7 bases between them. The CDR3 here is CASSLGGAEQYF. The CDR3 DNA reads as TGTGCCAGCAGCTTGGGAGGAGCCGAGCAGTACTTC. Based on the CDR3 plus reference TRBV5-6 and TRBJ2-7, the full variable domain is DAGVTQSPTHLIKTRGQQVTLRCSPKSGHDTVSWYQQALGQGPQFIFQYYEEEERQRGNFPDRFSGHQFPNYSSELNVNALLLGDSALYLCASSLGGAEQYFGPGTRLTVT.

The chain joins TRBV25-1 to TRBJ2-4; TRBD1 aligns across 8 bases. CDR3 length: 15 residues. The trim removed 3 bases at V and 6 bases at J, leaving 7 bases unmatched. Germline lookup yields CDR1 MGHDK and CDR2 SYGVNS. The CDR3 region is CASSDQGTGGNIQYF. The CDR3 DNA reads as TGTGCCAGCAGTGATCAGGGGACAGGCGGAAACATTCAGTACTTC.

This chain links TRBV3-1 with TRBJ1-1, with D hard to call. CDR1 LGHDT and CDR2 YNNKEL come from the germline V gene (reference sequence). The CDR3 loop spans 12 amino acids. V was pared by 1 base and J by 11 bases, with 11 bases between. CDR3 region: CASSQGKGRAFF. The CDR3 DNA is TGTGCCAGCAGCCAAGGTAAAGGCAGGGCTTTCTTT.

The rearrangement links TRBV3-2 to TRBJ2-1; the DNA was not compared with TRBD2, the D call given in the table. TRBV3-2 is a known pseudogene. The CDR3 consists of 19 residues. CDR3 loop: CASCPSPGTSGSSYNEQFF. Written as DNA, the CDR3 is TGTGCCAGCTGTCCCAGTCCCGGGACTAGCGGGAGCTCCTACAATGAGCAGTTCTTC.

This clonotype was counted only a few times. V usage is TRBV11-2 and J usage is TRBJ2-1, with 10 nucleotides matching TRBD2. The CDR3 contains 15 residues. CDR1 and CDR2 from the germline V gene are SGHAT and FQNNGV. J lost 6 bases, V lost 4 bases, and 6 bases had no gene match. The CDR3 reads CASSYLAGESNEQFF. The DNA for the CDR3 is TGTGCCAGCAGCTATCTAGCGGGAGAAAGCAATGAGCAGTTCTTC.